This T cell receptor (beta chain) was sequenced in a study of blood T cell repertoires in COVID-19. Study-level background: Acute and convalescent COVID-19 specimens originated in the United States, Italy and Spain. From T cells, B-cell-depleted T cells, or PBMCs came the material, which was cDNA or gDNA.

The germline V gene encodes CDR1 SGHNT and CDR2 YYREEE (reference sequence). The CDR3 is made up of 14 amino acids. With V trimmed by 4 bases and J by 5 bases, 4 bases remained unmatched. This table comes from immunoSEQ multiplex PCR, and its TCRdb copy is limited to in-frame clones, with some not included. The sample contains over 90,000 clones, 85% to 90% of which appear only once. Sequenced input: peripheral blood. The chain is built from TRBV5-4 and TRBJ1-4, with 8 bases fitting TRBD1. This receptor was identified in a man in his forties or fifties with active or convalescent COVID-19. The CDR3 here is CASSQDRGNEKLFF. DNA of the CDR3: TGTGCCAGCAGCCAAGACAGGGGAAATGAAAAACTGTTTTTT.